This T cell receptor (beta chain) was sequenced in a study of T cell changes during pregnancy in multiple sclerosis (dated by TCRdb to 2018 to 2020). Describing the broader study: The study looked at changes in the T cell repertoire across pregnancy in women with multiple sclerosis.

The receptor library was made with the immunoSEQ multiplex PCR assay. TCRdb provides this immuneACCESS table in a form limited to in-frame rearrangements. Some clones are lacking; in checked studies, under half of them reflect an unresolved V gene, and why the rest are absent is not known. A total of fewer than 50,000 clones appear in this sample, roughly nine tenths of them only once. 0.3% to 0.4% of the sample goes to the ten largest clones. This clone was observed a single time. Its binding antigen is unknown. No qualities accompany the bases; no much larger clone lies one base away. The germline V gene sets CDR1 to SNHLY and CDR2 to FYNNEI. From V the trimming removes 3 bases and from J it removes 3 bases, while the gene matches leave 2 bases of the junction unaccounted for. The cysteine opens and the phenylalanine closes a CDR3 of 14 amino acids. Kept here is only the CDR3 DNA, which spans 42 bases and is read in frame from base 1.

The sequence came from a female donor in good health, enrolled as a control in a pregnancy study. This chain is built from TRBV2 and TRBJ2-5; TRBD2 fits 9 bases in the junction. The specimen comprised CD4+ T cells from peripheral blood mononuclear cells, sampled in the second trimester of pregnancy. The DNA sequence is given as TGTGCCAGCAGTGAGTTAGCGGGGGAAGAGACCCAGTACTTC. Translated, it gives CASSELAGEETQYF.